The 32 T cell receptor beta chains given below trace back to one sample, sequenced in a study of blood T cell repertoires in COVID-19. TCRdb keeps only in-frame clones here, not all; method: immunoSEQ multiplex PCR. The sample holds about 300,000 clones, roughly 88% seen once. The sample comprised peripheral blood. The receptor source for this set is a woman in her 30s with COVID-19, enrolled during active disease.

This clone appeared a few times. V and J are TRBV7-9 and TRBJ1-1, with a weak D call TRBD1 (5 bases). Trimming removed 5 bases from V and 4 bases from J, with 11 bases in between. Per germline, CDR1 SEHNR and CDR2 FQNEAQ (reference sequence). The CDR3 totals 13 residues. DNA for the CDR3: TGTGCCAGCAGCCCTCCGGGGGGCACTGAAGCTTTCTTT. It specifies CASSPPGGTEAFF.

V is TRBV14 and J is TRBJ2-7, with 8 nucleotides matching TRBD2. Germline CDR1 is SGHDN and CDR2 is FVKESK. CDR3 length: 12 residues. Trimming at V came to 4 bases and at J to 7 bases, leaving 3 bases not matched to a gene. The chain's CDR3 is CASSPGGGEQYF. The CDR3, as DNA: TGTGCCAGCAGCCCGGGGGGGGGTGAGCAGTACTTC.

The J gene is TRBJ2-3, the V gene TRBV10-3; 8 positions agree with TRBD1. Germline trimming cut 6 bases from V and 2 bases from J; bases unmatched to any gene: 4. The CDR3 has 14 amino acids. Germline assignment: CDR1 ENHRY and CDR2 SYGVKD. This CDR3 is CAIRETGDTDTQYF. The DNA of the CDR3 is TGTGCCATCAGGGAGACAGGGGACACAGATACGCAGTATTTT.

This rearrangement joins TRBV25-1 to TRBJ1-4; 7 nucleotides align to TRBD1. In germline, CDR1 is MGHDK, CDR2 SYGVNS. Trimming cost V 8 bases and J 7 bases; bases outside gene matches: 13. The CDR3 is made up of 15 amino acids. This chain's CDR3 is CASSDPTGSGEKLFF. For the CDR3, the DNA is TGTGCCAGCTCGGACCCGACAGGGTCGGGTGAAAAACTGTTTTTT. The variable domain in full, completed from reference TRBV25-1 and TRBJ1-4, reads EADIYQTPRYLVIGTGKKITLECSQTMGHDKMYWYQQDPGMELHLIHYSYGVNSTEKGDLSSESTVSRIRTEHFPLTLESARPSHTSQYLCASSDPTGSGEKLFFGSGTQLSVL.

The chain recombines TRBV6-5 with TRBJ1-2; D gene uncertain. V lost 4 bases and J 4 bases, leaving 13 bases between the germline ends. The CDR3 spans 14 residues. Germline V lookup: CDR1 MNHEY, CDR2 SVGAGI. The CDR3 here is CASSSKTGSYGYTF. CDR3 nucleotides: TGTGCCAGCAGTTCGAAGACCGGGTCCTATGGCTACACCTTC.

This clone occurred once. The V call is TRBV7-9, the J call TRBJ1-3, with D maybe TRBD1 (5 bases). The CDR3 is made up of 14 amino acids. The V and J ends lost 8 bases and 4 bases respectively, with 15 bases between them. The V gene's germline CDR1 is SEHNR and CDR2 FQNEAQ (reference sequence). In DNA, the CDR3 is TGTGCCAGCGTGTCAGCGGGGACGGGAAACACCATATATTTT. Amino acids: CASVSAGTGNTIYF. Full variable domain (remainder filled in from reference TRBV7-9 and TRBJ1-3): DTGVSQNPRHKITKRGQNVTFRCDPISEHNRLYWYRQTLGQGPEFLTYFQNEAQLEKSRLLSDRFSAERPKGSFSTLEIQRTEQGDSAMYLCASVSAGTGNTIYFGEGSWLTVV.

The chain joins TRBV12-2 to TRBJ2-5; the table's D call of TRBD2 was not tested on the DNA. TRBV12-2 is a pseudogene segment. The CDR3 consists of 16 residues. Here the CDR3 DNA reads TGTGCAAGTCGCTCCTACCCGAGAACGGGTGGAGAGACCCAGTACTTC. This encodes CASRSYPRTGGETQYF.

This chain's CDR3 is CASSMEGGGNQPQHF. The DNA for the CDR3 is TGTGCCAGTAGTATGGAGGGAGGAGGCAATCAGCCCCAGCATTTT. This rearrangement joins TRBV19 to TRBJ1-5; D remains ambiguous. The V end was cut by 3 bases, the J end by 2 bases, with 11 bases between. CDR3 length: 15 residues. Germline-derived CDR1 and CDR2 are LNHDA and SQIVND (reference sequence).

This chain uses TRBV6-1 with TRBJ2-7, with 11 nucleotides matching TRBD2. From germline, CDR1 is MNHNS and CDR2 SASEGT. The CDR3 totals 16 residues. V trimming: 3 bases; J trimming: 0 bases; junction bases outside the gene matches: 4. In DNA, the CDR3 is TGTGCCAGCAGTGAGGGACTAGCGGACTACTCCTACGAGCAGTACGTC. This codes for CASSEGLADYSYEQYV.

The V gene is TRBV3-1 (or the pseudogene TRBV3-2), the J gene TRBJ1-2; 10 bases fit TRBD1. The CDR3 covers 14 residues. Germline lookup yields CDR1 LGHDT and CDR2 YNNKEL (reference sequence). After removal of 4 bases from V and 6 bases from J, the junction contained 5 bases not matched to a gene. The CDR3 loop reads CASSRIGQGDGYTF. CDR3 nucleotides: TGTGCCAGCAGCCGGATAGGACAGGGGGATGGCTACACCTTC.

This clone came up once. The V gene is TRBV23-1, the J gene TRBJ2-5, with 7 bases lining up with TRBD1. TRBV23-1 carries the ORF label, with uncertain function. CDR3 size: 14 residues. The CDR3 loop reads CSRPLRDRVETQYF. As DNA, the CDR3 is TGCTCCCGGCCCCTCCGAGACAGGGTAGAGACCCAGTACTTC.

The chain joins TRBV19 to TRBJ1-4, with no clear D. Trimming took 5 bases from V and 3 from J, leaving 13 bases between them. The CDR3 has 15 residues. The germline gives CDR1 LNHDA, CDR2 SQIVND (reference sequence). The CDR3 sequence is CASSPYRESNEKLFF. The DNA for the CDR3 is TGTGCCAGTAGTCCCTACCGGGAGTCTAATGAAAAACTGTTTTTT.

The chain uses TRBV7-2 and TRBJ2-5, with D uncertain. V was trimmed by 8 bases and J by 2 bases, leaving 12 bases between them. Germline V gives CDR1 SGHTA, CDR2 FQGNSA. This CDR3 has 13 amino acids. CDR3 loop: CASGPALQETQYF. The CDR3 DNA reads as TGTGCCAGCGGGCCGGCCCTTCAAGAGACCCAGTACTTC.

CDR3 DNA sequence: TGTGCCAGCAGCCCAGTGGGTGGGCTTGGCCGTGTGCAGTTCTTC. Translated, it gives CASSPVGGLGRVQFF. The chain joins TRBV7-2 to TRBJ2-1, with D unclear. Germline CDR1 reads SGHTA; CDR2 reads FQGNSA. Trimming removed 5 bases at V and 12 bases at J, with 23 bases between. The CDR3 totals 15 residues.

V and J are TRBV14 and TRBJ2-3; perhaps TRBD2 as D (6 bases). The germline gives CDR1 SGHDN, CDR2 FVKESK. The CDR3 has 13 amino acids. The V gene lost 5 bases and the J gene lost 9 bases, with 15 bases spanning the gap. For the CDR3, the DNA is TGTGCCAGCAGCTTCCAGAGTCGGGGGACGCAGTATTTT. It specifies CASSFQSRGTQYF.

The J gene is TRBJ1-2, the V gene TRBV5-5; 9 positions agree with TRBD1. The J segment lost 6 bases and the V segment lost 5 bases, leaving 5 bases of the junction unmatched. CDR3 length equals 13 residues. Germline-derived CDR1 and CDR2 are SGHKS and YYEKEE (reference sequence). CDR3 sequence reads: CASRPTGGDGYTF. DNA of the CDR3: TGTGCCAGCAGGCCGACAGGGGGAGATGGCTACACCTTC.

The rearrangement uses TRBV15 and TRBJ2-2; TRBD1 aligns across 7 bases. V lost 0 bases, J lost 6 bases, and 10 bases stayed unmatched. CDR1 and CDR2 (germline): LNHNV, YYDKDF (reference sequence). The CDR3 contains 17 residues. The CDR3 nucleotides read TGTGCCACCAGCAGAGATCTTAGACAGGGTCTTTCCGGGGAGCTGTTTTTT. Amino acid sequence: CATSRDLRQGLSGELFF.

CDR3 coding DNA: TGTGCCAGCAGTGGTAGCACTACTTACGAGCAGTACGTC. Translation gives CASSGSTTYEQYV. The rearrangement links TRBV2 to TRBJ2-7; D is unresolved. The CDR3 is 13 residues long. The V and J ends lost 4 bases and 4 bases respectively, with 11 bases between them. Germline V lookup: CDR1 SNHLY, CDR2 FYNNEI.

This clone was counted once. The chain is built from TRBV27 and TRBJ1-2, with TRBD1 identical over 10 bases. Germline trimming cut 6 bases from V and 5 bases from J; bases unmatched to any gene: 3. CDR1 and CDR2 from the germline V gene are MNHEY and SMNVEV (reference sequence). This CDR3 is 13 amino acids long. The CDR3 loop reads CASSPGQGYGYTF. CDR3 coding DNA: TGTGCCAGCAGCCCGGGACAGGGGTATGGCTACACCTTC.

The chain recombines TRBV4-1 with TRBJ1-6; unclear D gene. V gave up 1 base and J gave up 7 bases, with 5 bases separating them. The CDR3 consists of 13 residues. Germline assignment: CDR1 MGHRA and CDR2 YSYEKL. This chain's CDR3 is CASSQVANSPLHF. The DNA for the CDR3 is TGCGCCAGCAGCCAAGTGGCAAATTCACCCCTCCACTTT.

The rearrangement links TRBV2 to TRBJ2-3, with D possibly being TRBD2 (6 bases). In germline, CDR1 is SNHLY, CDR2 FYNNEI. Trimming took off 11 bases at V and 0 bases at J, with 12 bases between the two ends. The CDR3 is 13 residues long. The CDR3, as DNA: TGTGCCCGCCCGGGACTCAGCACAGATACGCAGTATTTT. This codes for CARPGLSTDTQYF.

The chain combines TRBV29-1 with TRBJ2-7; no definite D call. Germline V gives CDR1 SQVTM, CDR2 ANQGSEA. The CDR3 runs 12 residues. Deletions cut 4 bases from V and 2 bases from J, with 9 bases between. The CDR3 bases are TGCAGCGTTGCCGAGTCCCCCTACGAGCAGTACTTC. It encodes CSVAESPYEQYF.

The rearrangement joins TRBV5-1 to TRBJ1-3, with 10 bases fitting TRBD1. Germline V lookup: CDR1 SGHRS, CDR2 YFSETQ. The trim removed 0 bases at V and 1 base at J, leaving 1 base unmatched. The CDR3 is 16 residues long. In DNA, the CDR3 is TGCGCCAGCAGCTTGGAGGGACAGGGGTCTGGAAACACCATATATTTT. The encoded protein is CASSLEGQGSGNTIYF.

The V call is TRBV7-9, the J call TRBJ2-7, with 7 bases lining up with TRBD1. In germline, CDR1 is SEHNR, CDR2 FQNEAQ (reference sequence). The CDR3 has 15 residues. The V and J ends lost 6 bases and 4 bases, in that order; junction bases with no gene match: 12. The DNA of the CDR3 is TGTGCCAGCAGACCTCCCGGGACAGTGTCTTACGAGCAGTACTTC. As protein: CASRPPGTVSYEQYF.

In this sample, this clone turned up once. A junction boundary mismatches the germline segment, possibly from a read error. This chain uses TRBV18 with TRBJ1-2; tentative D call: TRBD1 (6 bases). Looked up from germline, CDR1 is KGHSH and CDR2 is LQKENI. The CDR3 loop spans 13 amino acids. The CDR3 here is CASSQGQTDGCTF. Written as DNA, the CDR3 is TGTGCCAGCTCACAGGGACAAACGGATGGCTGCACCTTC.

The genes are TRBV6-4 and TRBJ2-1; D unresolved. This CDR3 contains 13 residues. Per the germline V gene, CDR1 is MRHNA and CDR2 is SNTAGT. Trimming stripped 4 bases from V and 0 bases from J, with 4 bases between. The CDR3 spells CASSASSYNEQFF. The CDR3 region has the DNA TGTGCCAGCAGTGCTAGCTCCTACAATGAGCAGTTCTTC.

The genes are TRBV12-5 and TRBJ1-5; TRBD1 matches at 7 bases. The CDR3 totals 12 residues. The germline V gene encodes CDR1 LGHNT and CDR2 FRNRAP. CDR3 DNA sequence: TGTGAAGGGGGCTCGAGCAATCAGCCCCAGCATTTT. Its translation is CEGGSSNQPQHF.

J is TRBJ2-2 and V is TRBV7-6, with 11 bases aligning to TRBD1. The CDR3 extends over 15 amino acids. After removal of 4 bases from V and 7 bases from J, the junction contained 5 bases not matched to a gene. CDR1 is SGHVS, CDR2 FNYEAQ, per germline. In DNA, the CDR3 is TGTGCCAGCAGCTCCTGGACAGGGGGCCTCGGGGAGCTGTTTTTT. It is translated as CASSSWTGGLGELFF.

This clone showed up just once. The gene calls are TRBV27 and TRBJ2-7; 11 bases agree with TRBD2. CDR3 length: 15 residues. Germline loops: CDR1 MNHEY, CDR2 SMNVEV (reference sequence). The junction had 7 bases not matched to a gene; V was cut back by 6 bases and J by 3 bases. The CDR3 DNA is TGTGCCAGCAGATCCGGGACTAGCGGTTTCTACGAGCAGTACTTC. Protein sequence: CASRSGTSGFYEQYF.

This rearrangement joins TRBV9 to TRBJ1-2; TRBD1 aligns across 8 bases. The CDR3 loop spans 14 amino acids. In germline, CDR1 is SGDLS, CDR2 YYNGEE. After removal of 3 bases from V and 5 bases from J, the junction contained 6 bases not matched to a gene. CDR3 sequence: CASSDGTGLYGYTF. The CDR3 DNA sequence: TGTGCCAGCAGCGATGGGACAGGTCTTTATGGCTACACCTTC.

The chain employs TRBV7-2 and TRBJ1-4; 7 bases map to TRBD1. CDR1 and CDR2 from the germline V gene are SGHTA and FQGNSA. CDR3 length equals 14 residues. J was trimmed by 9 bases and V by 1 base; bases with no gene match: 5. For the CDR3, the DNA is TGTGCCAGCAGCTTAGGACAGGGTAGTCAAAAACTGTTTTTT. The encoded protein is CASSLGQGSQKLFF.

The chain carries TRBV6-1 and TRBJ2-1, with TRBD2 matching 11 bases. CDR1 and CDR2 (germline): MNHNS, SASEGT. J was trimmed by 2 bases and V by 4 bases; bases with no gene match: 4. CDR3 length: 16 residues. DNA for the CDR3: TGTGCCAGCAGTGGAGGACTAGCGGGCCCCTACAATGAGCAGTTCTTC. Translation: CASSGGLAGPYNEQFF.